Below, one T cell receptor (beta chain) is given with its context. The specificity of this receptor is unknown. The input lacks base qualities; no much larger clone sits a single base away. Library preparation used the immunoSEQ multiplex PCR assay. A mixture of 60 forward primers for TCR Vbeta segments and 13 reverse primers for TCR Jbeta segments was used in the multiplex PCR. The CDR3 region of rearranged TCR beta genes was amplified from genomic DNA by a multiplex PCR assay. Amplified TCR beta libraries were sequenced as 87-base-pair reads on the Illumina HiSeq System. The authors' pipeline ran thus. Across the 670 or so repertoires, a later analysis counted approximately 83 million unique TCR beta chains, roughly 11 million of which were shared by at least two donors. A nearest-neighbor algorithm error-corrected the raw reads and collapsed the reads into unique sequences, merging closely related sequences to remove PCR and sequencing errors. Alignment of CDR3 sequences to IMGT reference sequences was used to assign V, D and J gene segments. For a sequence to be retained, at least a six-nucleotide match to both a V gene segment and a J gene segment was required. Rearrangements were called productive when the CDR3 lacked stop codons and stayed in frame with V and J; all others were non-productive. Following IMGT convention, CDR3 was defined as the stretch from the second conserved V-encoded cysteine up to the conserved J-encoded phenylalanine. The earlier analysis of more than 450 of the donors excluded sequences that lacked an unambiguous match to a single V gene segment. In an earlier analysis of around 600 of the donors, V segments were called functional above 56.7% productive rearrangements and were called segregating when the between-donor standard deviation exceeded 5%. A statistical classification framework was built for diagnosing cytomegalovirus status from the catalog of TCR beta chain sequences. In a later analysis, V and J genes were assigned by comparing TCR nucleotide sequences against IMGT/GENE-DB human TR gene sequences. A later analysis assigned CDR3 sequences and most-parsimonious VDJ recombination scenarios with the TCRdist pipeline. A later analysis defined each TCR beta chain by its CDR3 amino acid sequence plus V-gene family, and excluded reads lacking a unique V-gene family. A later analysis removed 592 highly shared, low-generation-probability nucleotide sequences to deal with suspected cross-contamination and a sequencing artifact. For each public chain, a later analysis derived a clonal expansion index from normalized ranks of inferred template counts within each repertoire. Generation probabilities in a later analysis came from a VDJ recombination model fitted to out-of-frame rearrangements, and those results were checked against IGoR. In a later analysis, TCR-TCR, TCR-HLA and TCR-CMV co-occurrence was scored with hypergeometric tests, and a repertoire-size bias correction was applied to TCR pairs. A later analysis estimated false discovery rates by permuting HLA or CMV assignments 20 times. A later analysis grouped co-occurring TCRs with DBSCAN, adding TCRdist sequence similarity when clustering within HLA-allele-positive subsets. For co-occurrence clustering, repertoires with fewer than 30,000 or more than 120,000 public chains were excluded, along with four or five repertoires with anomalous nucleotide sharing. TCRdb limited this immuneACCESS table to in-frame rearrangements with V and J called. A share of clones is missing; checked studies link under half to unresolved V genes, and the rest is unexplained. That table is the source of V, J and clone size, and D and trimming were worked out from the DNA. The sample contains roughly 130,000 clones, roughly 87% of them found a single time. The top ten clonotypes cover around 0.51% of the sample.

The cohort consisted of 600 to 750 healthy bone marrow donors. At the time of sampling, all cohort members were nominally healthy, though unrecorded immune exposures were likely present. The donor tested CMV seronegative, placing the donor among the 352 seronegative members of the cohort. A peripheral blood sample was provided by each donor, and peripheral blood mononuclear cells were used for TCR beta sequencing. Genomic DNA extraction from the blood cell samples was performed with the Qiagen DNeasy Blood Extraction Kit. This record comes from a study of cytomegalovirus exposure and HLA in healthy donors (dated by TCRdb to 2016 to 2017). Regarding the study in general: An earlier analysis of some 600 of the donors reported about 280 Gb of sequence data and 117 million unique TCR beta sequences obtained from approximately 180 million T cells. The study profiled the T cell repertoires of 666 subjects by immunosequencing and related them to cytomegalovirus serostatus. Roughly 290 gigabases of sequencing data and 91 million or so unique TCR sequences made up an early release that covered around 640 HLA-typed donors. In the later analysis, no new phenotypic data were used to find candidate immune exposures; instead, reliance was placed on TCR beta sequences and their occurrence across donors. To study patterns of TCR occurrence, a later analysis re-analyzed previously published TCR beta repertoires from 700 or so donors and added high-resolution HLA genotyping. Among some 400 genotyped donors of the cohort, an average of roughly 230,000 unique TCR beta nucleotide sequences was sequenced per donor, of which about 18% were non-productive. The study was designed to test whether signatures of past pathogen exposure could be identified by cataloging public T cell receptors. To decide whether each TCR beta V gene segment behaved as functional or pseudogenic, an earlier analysis of over 500 of the donors relied on high-throughput TCR beta sequencing. Donor age, sex, ethnicity and CMV serostatus were compiled together with the repertoire data. Every repertoire in the discovery cohort had been generated on one and the same sequencing platform. Along with the approximately 700-subject first cohort, a separate validation cohort of over 90 different subjects was used. Of the roughly 390 genotyped donors, 65% to 90% were placed in the genetic ancestry cluster associated with self-reported Caucasian donors. A later genetic analysis used genome-wide SNP genotypes for about three fifths of the 666 donors, treating that subset as a discovery cohort. HLA typing covered class I and class II loci at four-digit resolution. Typing coverage varied by locus: roughly 629-630 donors for A, B, C, DRB1 and DQB1; more than 500 for DQA1; more than 600 for DPA1; around 490 for DPB1. High-throughput TCR immunosequencing, statistical association of individual TCRs with disease status, and machine learning were combined to predict cytomegalovirus infection status. Several DR-DQ haplotypes were treated as single units for association and clustering because of strong linkage in the cohort. General study outcomes and caveats: Correlated functional status among segregating V segments might be attributable to linkage disequilibrium, but an unknown experimental factor could not be ruled out. In vitro tests confirmed that a few of the cytomegalovirus-associated TCR beta chains recognize cytomegalovirus antigens. Some IMGT-functional V segments, including TRBV6-2 and TRBV6-3, could not be distinguished by the 87-base-pair reads and were therefore excluded. An association between a missense DCLRE1C variant and V-gene and J-gene trimming of TCR beta chains was found in a later genetic analysis and replicated in an independent cohort. The classifier was reported to diagnose cytomegalovirus status with high specificity and sensitivity in both the original and validation cohorts. Specific HLA alleles were associated with about 17,000 TCR beta sequences at a false discovery rate of 0.05 in a later analysis. Assigning TCR associations to individual alleles was difficult when HLA alleles, especially DR and DQ, strongly co-occurred. A later analysis found that HLA-associated TCR beta chains were more clonally expanded and had lower generation probabilities than equally common non-associated chains. For the cohort, immune exposure information was limited to CMV serostatus. Around 16 rarely observed V segments, including chromosome 9 orphons, were excluded from the earlier analysis of about 610 of the donors because counts were too low. A cluster of highly shared sequence variants was judged likely to be a technical artifact of the sequencing pipeline. According to a later analysis, parvovirus B19, influenza, CMV and Epstein-Barr virus appeared linked to several top co-occurrence clusters. According to a later analysis, TCR association rates differed among HLA loci, with DRB1 alleles showing the most associated TCRs and HLA-C alleles showing the fewest. A further reported finding was that TCR beta sequences accurately predicted the HLA-A and HLA-B alleles for most subjects in the first cohort. In a later analysis, most CMV-associated TCR beta chains were found to appear HLA-restricted, with HLA associations seemingly driven largely by CMV exposure. Because some donors lacked HLA typing at each locus, the association tests relied only on the typed subset. The authors suggested that the approach could potentially be extended to other disease states and immunological phenotypes. The study listed 150 to 200 TCR beta chains as associated with cytomegalovirus. Presence/absence analyses assumed roughly uniform sequencing depth across donors, an assumption that may not hold. Compared with the roughly 670-donor mean, donors in an Asian-associated ancestry cluster had fewer N-insertions in productive TCRs, according to a later genetic analysis. Across donors, most TCR sequences were observed very rarely, whereas some public TCRs were present in many individuals. In an earlier analysis of some 500 of the donors, most TCR beta V segments were observed in productive rearrangements about 90% or about 30% of the time, broadly matching IMGT annotations. Only TCR beta chains were sequenced in this cohort, and the absence of alpha or paired-chain data limited detectable features.

Reading the germline V gene (reference sequence) gives CDR1 LNHDA and CDR2 SQIVND. The germline V and J ends show losses of 3 bases and 8 bases respectively, and no gene match explains 5 bases of the junction. The CDR3, from cysteine to phenylalanine, totals 14 residues. Solely the CDR3 DNA is kept, with 42 bases framed from the first base. This sequence originates from a woman in her thirties or forties in good health and CMV-seronegative. Sequencing was done on a sample of PBMCs. This sequence uses TRBV19 and TRBJ2-1, and TRBD1 matches 9 of the central bases. The CDR3 region reads CASSIGDREDEQFF. The sequenced DNA is TGTGCCAGTAGTATTGGGGACAGGGAAGATGAGCAGTTCTTC.